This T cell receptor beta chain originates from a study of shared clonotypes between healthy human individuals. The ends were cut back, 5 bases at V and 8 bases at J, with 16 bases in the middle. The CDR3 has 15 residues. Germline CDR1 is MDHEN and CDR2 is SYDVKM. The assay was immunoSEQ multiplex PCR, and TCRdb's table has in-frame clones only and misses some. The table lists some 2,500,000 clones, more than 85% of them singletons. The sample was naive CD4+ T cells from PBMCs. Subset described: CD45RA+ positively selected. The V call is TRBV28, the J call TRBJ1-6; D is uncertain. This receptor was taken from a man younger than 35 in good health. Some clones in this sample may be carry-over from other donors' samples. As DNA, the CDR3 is TGTGCCAGCAGTCTGACCCCAACTACTGATTCACCCCTCCACTTT. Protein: CASSLTPTTDSPLHF. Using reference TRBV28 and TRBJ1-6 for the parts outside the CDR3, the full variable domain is DVKVTQSSRYLVKRTGEKVFLECVQDMDHENMFWYRQDPGLGLRLIYFSYDVKMKEKGDIPEGYSVSREKKERFSLILESASTNQTSMYLCASSLTPTTDSPLHFGNGTRLTVT.